The 23 T cell receptor beta chains presented below share a single source sample, sequenced in a study of graft-versus-host responses after intestinal transplantation. The data were produced by immunoSEQ multiplex PCR, yet TCRdb's version contains in-frame clones alone and is incomplete. The repertoire has 98,000 or so clones, about 90% of them found once; the top ten carry 0.9%. These receptors' antigens are unknown. The source material was unstimulated CD4+ T cells sorted from spleen or lymph node cells, sampled before intestinal transplant. The receptors were sampled from a human donor who received an intestinal transplant.

The genes are TRBV4-2 and TRBJ2-7; D might be TRBD2 (5 bases). V was cut by 2 bases and J by 3 bases, with 14 bases left in between. Germline V gene lookup returns CDR1 LGHNA and CDR2 YNFKEQ. This CDR3 has 15 amino acids. Here the CDR3 DNA reads TGTGCCAGCAGCCAATCTGGAGGTTCGGGCTACGAGCAGTACTTC. It encodes CASSQSGGSGYEQYF.

The chain is built from TRBV6-1 and TRBJ2-7; no clear D gene. Germline CDR1 reads MNHNS; CDR2 reads SASEGT. V was cut by 7 bases and J by 5 bases, with 12 bases left in between. This CDR3 comprises 12 residues. In DNA form, the CDR3 reads TGTGCCAGCACTACTATAAGAGACGAGCAGTACTTC. Its translation is CASTTIRDEQYF.

This clone was seen only once. This rearrangement joins TRBV2 to TRBJ2-5, with TRBD1 matching over 9 bases. Unmatched junction bases numbered 12, after V lost 5 bases and J lost 5 bases. Germline CDR1 and CDR2: SNHLY and FYNNEI. This CDR3 has 16 residues. The CDR3 loop reads CASSLEFYRGRETQYF. The DNA of the CDR3 is TGTGCCAGCAGTTTGGAATTTTACAGGGGGCGGGAGACCCAGTACTTC.

J is TRBJ1-1 and V is TRBV29-1; no clear D. The CDR3 covers 14 residues. Germline CDR1 reads SQVTM; CDR2 reads ANQGSEA. Trimming cost V 4 bases and J 1 base, with 13 bases left between them. Here the CDR3 DNA reads TGCAGCGTTGCCCCCCGTCTGAAGAACACTGAAGCTTTCTTT. It codes for CSVAPRLKNTEAFF.

V usage is TRBV6-1 and J usage is TRBJ1-3; 9 positions match TRBD1. The CDR3 is 14 residues long. V shed 1 base and J 8 bases; nucleotides not matched to a gene: 3. Germline V gene data show CDR1 as MNHNS and CDR2 as SASEGT. CDR3 in amino acids: CASSEETGGHTIYF. CDR3 bases: TGTGCCAGCAGTGAAGAGACAGGGGGACACACCATATATTTT.

The gene calls are TRBV15 and TRBJ2-7; possibly TRBD1 for D (5 bases). Per germline, CDR1 LNHNV and CDR2 YYDKDF (reference sequence). V dropped 0 bases and J dropped 4 bases, with 13 bases sitting between them. This CDR3 is built from 15 residues. DNA for the CDR3: TGTGCCACCAGCAGAGATCCTGACAGAAAATACGAGCAGTACTTC. This gives the protein CATSRDPDRKYEQYF.

V is TRBV15 and J is TRBJ1-4; D call uncertain. Trimming shortened V by 4 bases and J by 8 bases, and 11 bases separated the two germline ends. The CDR3 totals 13 residues. Germline CDR1 reads LNHNV; CDR2 reads YYDKDF (reference sequence). Here the CDR3 reads CATSKDTREKLFF. The CDR3, as DNA: TGTGCCACCAGCAAAGATACGCGGGAAAAACTGTTTTTT.

The rearrangement uses TRBV5-6 and TRBJ2-3; 7 positions agree with TRBD1. Germline values: CDR1 SGHDT, CDR2 YYEEEE. V trimming: 4 bases; J trimming: 6 bases; junction bases outside the gene matches: 17. This CDR3 has 17 amino acids. This CDR3 is CASSPRSDRVQADTQYF. The CDR3 nucleotides are TGTGCCAGCAGCCCAAGATCCGACAGGGTTCAGGCCGATACGCAGTATTTT.

This clone was seen just once. This rearrangement joins TRBV11-3 to TRBJ1-6; D is perhaps TRBD1 (6 bases). CDR1 SGHNT and CDR2 YENEEA come from the germline V gene. The V and J ends lost 2 bases and 0 bases respectively, with 17 bases between them. The CDR3 extends over 19 amino acids. In DNA form, the CDR3 reads TGTGCCAGCAGCTTAAGGGGGGCCAGGTGGAGCTCCTATAATTCACCCCTCCACTTT. Amino acids: CASSLRGARWSSYNSPLHF.

The chain uses TRBV6-6 and TRBJ2-1; the D gene could be TRBD1 or TRBD2 (5 bases each). Trimming removed 5 bases at V and 1 base at J, with 12 bases between. The CDR3 has 15 residues. In germline, CDR1 is MNHNY, CDR2 SVGAGI (reference sequence). CDR3 residues: CASSPPRESYNEQFF. DNA of the CDR3: TGTGCCAGCAGTCCCCCCAGGGAGTCCTACAATGAGCAGTTCTTC.

The V gene is TRBV28, the J gene TRBJ1-6, with D uncertain. Per the germline V gene, CDR1 is MDHEN and CDR2 is SYDVKM. The ends were cut back, 4 bases at V and 8 bases at J, with 18 bases in the middle. The CDR3 runs to 16 residues. The CDR3 is CASSSPSPGSDSPLHF. DNA for the CDR3: TGTGCCAGCAGTTCTCCCTCGCCGGGGTCAGATTCACCCCTCCACTTT. Full variable domain (missing parts from reference TRBV28 and TRBJ1-6): DVKVTQSSRYLVKRTGEKVFLECVQDMDHENMFWYRQDPGLGLRLIYFSYDVKMKEKGDIPEGYSVSREKKERFSLILESASTNQTSMYLCASSSPSPGSDSPLHFGNGTRLTVT.

There are a few counts of this clone. The genes are TRBV27 and TRBJ1-2; 7 bases fit TRBD1. Germline CDR1 and CDR2: MNHEY and SMNVEV (reference sequence). This CDR3 is 13 amino acids long. The V segment lost 6 bases and the J segment 7 bases; nucleotides outside the gene matches: 8. CDR3 region: CASRDRDSSGYTF. The CDR3, as DNA: TGTGCCAGCAGGGACCGGGACAGTTCTGGCTACACCTTC.

V usage is TRBV2 and J usage is TRBJ2-4; D may be TRBD2 (5 bases). The germline V gene has CDR1 SNHLY and CDR2 FYNNEI. This CDR3 has 12 residues. Between the trimmed V and J ends, which lost 7 bases and 8 bases, there was a span of 12 bases. CDR3 residues: CASTSSRYIQYF. The CDR3 bases are TGTGCCAGCACTTCTAGCCGGTACATTCAGTACTTC.

This clone was observed once. This chain links TRBV6-5 with TRBJ2-7; D not certain. The germline V gene encodes CDR1 MNHEY and CDR2 SVGAGI. The V end was cut by 6 bases, the J end by 3 bases, with 12 bases between. The CDR3 has 13 amino acids. The CDR3 loop reads CASRSLILYEQYF. As DNA, the CDR3 is TGTGCCAGCAGATCACTTATCCTCTACGAGCAGTACTTC.

This clone is a singleton in its sample. The CDR3 loop reads CSVVTSGSTGELFF. The CDR3 DNA reads TGCAGCGTTGTAACTAGCGGGAGCACCGGGGAGCTGTTTTTT. The V call is TRBV29-1, the J call TRBJ2-2; 11 positions agree with TRBD2. J gave up 4 bases and V 4 bases, and 2 bases lay outside the gene matches. CDR1 and CDR2 from the germline V gene are SQVTM and ANQGSEA. The CDR3 is 14 residues long.

J is TRBJ2-3 and V is TRBV5-5; D possibly matches TRBD1 or TRBD2 (5 bases each). The V and J ends lost 3 bases and 9 bases respectively, with 14 bases between them. In germline, CDR1 is SGHKS, CDR2 YYEKEE (reference sequence). The CDR3 has 13 amino acids. The CDR3 DNA reads as TGTGCCAGCAGCTCCGGGACCCCGTGGACGCAGTATTTT. This codes for CASSSGTPWTQYF.

The J gene is TRBJ2-4, the V gene TRBV19; D not certain. The V gene lost 0 bases and the J gene lost 0 bases, with 12 bases spanning the gap. CDR3 length equals 17 residues. Germline V gene data show CDR1 as LNHDA and CDR2 as SQIVND (reference sequence). DNA of the CDR3: TGTGCCAGTAGTATAGATATAGGCAGACTAGCCAAAAACATTCAGTACTTC. Encoded protein: CASSIDIGRLAKNIQYF.

This clone was counted a few times. The V call is TRBV11-2, the J call TRBJ1-6; weak D call: TRBD1 (5 bases). CDR1 is SGHAT, CDR2 FQNNGV, per germline. The length of the CDR3 is 15 residues. V lost 3 bases and J 5 bases, leaving 11 bases between the germline ends. Written as DNA, the CDR3 is TGTGCCAGCAGCTTTCAGGGTACGGATAATTCACCCCTCCACTTT. As protein: CASSFQGTDNSPLHF.

The CDR3 DNA follows: TGTGCCAGCAGTGTCCGGGACAGTAGGATAGGTAATGAAAAACTGTTTTTT. It translates to CASSVRDSRIGNEKLFF. This sequence joins TRBV2 and TRBJ1-4; the match to TRBD1 covers 7 bases. V dropped 4 bases and J dropped 4; count of bases not matched to a gene: 12. CDR1 and CDR2 (germline): SNHLY, FYNNEI. The CDR3 runs to 17 residues.

The chain uses TRBV5-1 and TRBJ1-5; a weak D match, TRBD1 (5 bases). Germline values: CDR1 SGHRS, CDR2 YFSETQ. The V end was cut by 4 bases, the J end by 5 bases, with 10 bases between. The CDR3 is made up of 13 amino acids. This chain's CDR3 is CASSLGPDQPQHF. The CDR3 DNA sequence: TGCGCCAGCAGCCTGGGACCGGATCAGCCCCAGCATTTT.

This chain joins TRBV5-6 and TRBJ1-2; maybe TRBD1 (5 bases). V was pared by 0 bases and J by 4 bases, with 16 bases between. The CDR3 contains 16 residues. Germline assignment: CDR1 SGHDT and CDR2 YYEEEE. The CDR3 DNA follows: TGTGCCAGCAGCTTGGTTGGGGATCGGGGCTCCTATGGCTACACCTTC. Residues: CASSLVGDRGSYGYTF.

The gene calls are TRBV2 and TRBJ2-2; 12 bases fit TRBD2. The germline V gene has CDR1 SNHLY and CDR2 FYNNEI. J gave up 1 base and V 9 bases, and 9 bases lay outside the gene matches. This CDR3 comprises 17 residues. For the CDR3, the DNA is TGTGCCAGACGTAGGACTAGCGGGGATGAGAACACCGGGGAGCTGTTTTTT. Protein sequence: CARRRTSGDENTGELFF.

The V gene is TRBV28, the J gene TRBJ2-2; D is unresolved. Deletions cut 6 bases from V and 7 bases from J, with 15 bases between. Germline V gene lookup returns CDR1 MDHEN and CDR2 SYDVKM. This CDR3 has 14 amino acids. As DNA, the CDR3 is TGTGCCAGCAGCCCTGGACCGTTTGTCGGGGAGCTGTTTTTT. The encoded protein is CASSPGPFVGELFF.